The TCR beta chain under discussion was sequenced for a study of blood T cells in healthy people across ages. About the study: Capture via template switching afforded approximately one barcoded beta molecule per two T cells.

V lost 5 bases to trimming and J lost 7 bases, with 21 bases between them. CDR3 length equals 15 residues. Peripheral blood was drawn, ten milliliters per donor. For the second PCR, which ran for roughly 6 to 12 cycles, a sample-barcoded 5' primer and a J-beta primer mix were used. MiXCR was run by TCRdb on the 5' RACE reads, yielding one entry per CDR3 protein. This table has about 1.8 million distinct CDR3 sequences, just under 50% appearing once. This sequence joins TRBV12-3 or TRBV12-4 and TRBJ2-7; the D gene is possibly TRBD1 (6 bases). The sequenced sample consisted of blood. The receptor was isolated from a woman in her thirties or forties in good health. The CDR3 sequence: CASSPTPPGAREQYF. As DNA, the CDR3 is TGTGCCAGCAGTCCAACCCCGCCAGGGGCGAGGGAGCAGTACTTC.